The 5 T cell receptor beta chains below all came from one sample that was sequenced in a study of cytomegalovirus exposure and HLA in healthy donors. PCR used 60 Vbeta primers and 13 Jbeta primers. Using immunoSEQ multiplex PCR, the repertoire was profiled, and TCRdb retains in-frame clones only, with some absent. The sample yields about 120,000 clones, about 80% seen once. Source material: PBMCs. Source of these receptors: a man aged 30-40 years in good health and CMV-seropositive.

This clone was counted a single time. The rearrangement links TRBV5-8 to TRBJ2-1; 11 bases align to TRBD2. The CDR3 length is 13 residues. The germline V gene encodes CDR1 SGHTS and CDR2 YDEGEE. J gave up 10 bases and V 4 bases, and 4 bases lay outside the gene matches. The CDR3 coding sequence is TGTGCCAGCAGCCCCAGGACTAGCGGGGAGCAGTTCTTC. Encoded protein: CASSPRTSGEQFF. The complete variable domain, with remaining parts taken from reference TRBV5-8 and TRBJ2-1, reads EAGVTQSPTHLIKTRGQQATLRCSPISGHTSVYWYQQALGLGLQFLLWYDEGEERNRGNFPPRFSGRQFPNYSSELNVNALELEDSALYLCASSPRTSGEQFFGPGTRLTVL.

The rearrangement links TRBV5-4 to TRBJ1-2; D might be TRBD1 (6 bases). This CDR3 has 13 residues. Germline CDR1 reads SGHNT; CDR2 reads YYREEE (reference sequence). V shed 3 bases and J shed 8 bases, with 14 bases lying between them. The CDR3 loop is CASSWGGGEGYTF. The CDR3 DNA reads TGTGCCAGCAGCTGGGGCGGGGGCGAAGGCTACACCTTC.

This clone was seen once. The chain recombines TRBV6-5 with TRBJ2-1; maybe TRBD1 (5 bases). CDR1 is MNHEY, CDR2 SVGAGI, per germline. Between the trimmed V and J ends, which lost 6 bases and 4 bases, there was a span of 10 bases. The CDR3 sequence is 13 residues long. The CDR3 bases are TGTGCCAGCAGACGAGACAGATACAATGAGCAGTTCTTC. Protein product: CASRRDRYNEQFF.

The genes are TRBV18 and TRBJ2-1; D might be TRBD2 (6 bases). Trimming stripped 3 bases from V and 0 bases from J, with 9 bases between. The CDR3 totals 15 residues. In germline, CDR1 is KGHSH, CDR2 LQKENI. CDR3 region: CASSPGGSSYNEQFF. CDR3 nucleotides: TGTGCCAGCTCACCCGGGGGAAGCTCCTACAATGAGCAGTTCTTC.

The chain couples TRBV5-1 to TRBJ2-5, with 7 bases lining up with TRBD1. Germline CDR1 is SGHRS and CDR2 is YFSETQ. This CDR3 contains 14 residues. Trimming took 4 bases from V and 1 from J; bases not matched to a gene: 4. CDR3 bases: TGCGCCAGCAGCCGAGGGACAGTCCAAGAGACCCAGTACTTC. It codes for CASSRGTVQETQYF.